A single sample gave rise to the 11 T cell receptor beta chains below, sequenced in a study of cytomegalovirus exposure and HLA in healthy donors. The PCR was carried out with 60 Vbeta primers and 13 Jbeta primers. TCRdb's copy holds only in-frame clones and misses some; the assay was immunoSEQ multiplex PCR. Of around 150,000 clones listed, around three fifths were seen once; the top ten hold 1.8%. Sequenced: PBMCs. These receptor sequences come from a male donor in good health and CMV-seronegative.

This chain joins TRBV2 and TRBJ2-7, with D possibly matching TRBD2 (6 bases). The germline V and J ends were trimmed by 6 bases and 3 bases, with 15 bases remaining between them. Germline V gene sequence: CDR1 SNHLY, CDR2 FYNNEI. This CDR3 is 14 amino acids long. CDR3 DNA sequence: TGTGCCAGCAGCCCGGGCGGGGTTAACTACGAGCAGTACTTC. Its protein is CASSPGGVNYEQYF.

The V gene is TRBV4-1, the J gene TRBJ2-1; the match to TRBD2 covers 12 bases. This CDR3 spans 15 amino acids. The germline V gene encodes CDR1 MGHRA and CDR2 YSYEKL. Losses at the gene ends were 3 bases for V and 7 bases for J; bases not matched to a gene: 4. The DNA of the CDR3 is TGCGCCAGCAGCCAGCCTAGCGGGGGGGCGAATGAGCAGTTCTTC. Its protein is CASSQPSGGANEQFF.

J is TRBJ2-3 and V is TRBV6-6, with 11 bases lining up with TRBD1. V lost 6 bases, J lost 3 bases, and 5 bases stayed unmatched. The CDR3 length is 15 residues. Germline V gene data show CDR1 as MNHNY and CDR2 as SVGAGI (reference sequence). The CDR3 nucleotides read TGTGCCAGCAGGGCAGGACAGGGGGCTACAGATACGCAGTATTTT. Protein: CASRAGQGATDTQYF.

The gene calls are TRBV9 and TRBJ2-1, with 10 bases aligning to TRBD2. The CDR3 runs 16 residues. CDR1 is SGDLS, CDR2 YYNGEE, per germline. Trimming took 3 bases from V and 4 from J; bases not matched to a gene: 7. This CDR3 is CASSGHSSGGYNEQFF. The CDR3 coding sequence is TGTGCCAGCAGCGGCCACTCTAGCGGGGGTTACAATGAGCAGTTCTTC.

The chain recombines TRBV15 with TRBJ1-1; a possible D gene is TRBD1 (5 bases). There are 13 residues in the CDR3. The germline gives CDR1 LNHNV, CDR2 YYDKDF (reference sequence). With 5 bases removed from V and 1 base from J, the gap between germline ends came to 8 bases. DNA of the CDR3: TGTGCCACCAGCGTCGGGGGGAACACTGAAGCTTTCTTT. Encoded protein: CATSVGGNTEAFF.

This clone was counted between two and nine times. The chain has TRBV19 and TRBJ1-2; tentatively, D is TRBD1 (6 bases). The CDR3 is 16 amino acids. Per the germline V gene, CDR1 is LNHDA and CDR2 is SQIVND (reference sequence). Trimming removed 1 base from V and 6 bases from J, with 18 bases in between. The CDR3 reads CASSIASQGSSNGYTF. CDR3 coding DNA: TGTGCCAGTAGTATAGCTTCACAGGGCAGCTCAAATGGCTACACCTTC.

In nucleotides, the CDR3 is TGTGCCAGCAGTTACGGTGACAGTAGGACTGAAAAACTGTTTTTT. Its translation: CASSYGDSRTEKLFF. V and J are TRBV6-5 and TRBJ1-4, with D possibly TRBD1 on 5 matching bases. The CDR3 is 15 residues long. Germline V gene lookup returns CDR1 MNHEY and CDR2 SVGAGI. Trimming cost V 2 bases and J 7 bases, with 14 bases left between them.

J is TRBJ1-2 and V is TRBV27; 8 bases map to TRBD1. V gave up 8 bases and J gave up 8 bases; unmatched junction bases: 7. There are 12 residues in the CDR3. Germline CDR1 MNHEY, CDR2 SMNVEV (reference sequence). The CDR3: CASHRSGGGYTF. For the CDR3, the DNA is TGTGCCAGCCACCGGTCAGGGGGCGGCTACACCTTC.

This clone has more than one count but fewer than ten. The chain joins TRBV28 to TRBJ1-1; weak D call: TRBD1 (6 bases). The CDR3 spans 13 residues. Germline CDR1 MDHEN, CDR2 SYDVKM. V lost 6 bases, J lost 5 bases, and 13 bases lay in between. The CDR3 spells CASRLQGITEAFF. In DNA, the CDR3 is TGTGCCAGCAGACTACAGGGAATTACTGAAGCTTTCTTT.

The chain employs TRBV21-1 and TRBJ1-5. TRBV21-1 is a pseudogene locus. The CDR3 has 18 residues. This chain's CDR3 is CASSNREVFKAGNQPQHF. DNA of the CDR3: TGTGCCAGCAGCAATAGGGAGGTCTTCAAAGCTGGTAATCAGCCCCAGCATTTT.

This clone turned up a few times. The genes are TRBV30 and TRBJ1-1, with unresolved D. The CDR3 length is 14 residues. V was shortened by 0 bases and J by 0 bases, with 8 bases between the two germline ends. CDR1 and CDR2 (germline): GTSNPN, SVGIG (reference sequence). The DNA for the CDR3 is TGTGCCTGGAGTGTCGGGTTAGTGAACACTGAAGCTTTCTTT. This encodes CAWSVGLVNTEAFF.